This T cell receptor beta chain was obtained from a study of cytomegalovirus exposure and HLA in healthy donors. There are 15 residues in the CDR3. V shed 1 base and J shed 7 bases, with 13 bases lying between them. From germline, CDR1 is MNHNS and CDR2 SASEGT. With regard to this clone: Its specificity is unknown.

Amplification used 60 Vbeta primers and 13 Jbeta primers. Profiling relied on immunoSEQ multiplex PCR, and the TCRdb table lists in-frame clones only, not all of them. The sample lists under 200,000 clones, 80% to 90% seen once, with 13% in the top ten. Study-wide results and caveats: When presence/absence was analysed, sequencing depth was taken to be roughly uniform across donors. Owing to their indistinguishability, certain V segments, notably TRBV6-2 and TRBV6-3, were excluded.

The material sequenced was PBMCs. This clonotype was sampled from a woman aged 45-60 years in good health and CMV-seronegative. The chain uses TRBV6-1 and TRBJ2-2, with D perhaps TRBD1 (6 bases). CDR3 nucleotide sequence: TGTGCCAGCAGTGAAGAGGCAGGGGCGGGCGGGGAGCTGTTTTTT. Translating it yields CASSEEAGAGGELFF.